This T cell receptor beta chain was found in a study of pediatric ulcerative colitis. Whole-study context: Ulcerative colitis patients had pancolitis or left-sided colitis, with confirming histology.

Notes on the study in general: Compared with controls, ulcerative colitis showed greater blood-rectum clone sharing. Total lymphocyte DNA, not sorted subsets, was the template.

Assay used: immunoSEQ multiplex PCR; TCRdb lists only in-frame clones, some missing. The table records roughly 5,200 clones, 89% of them present only once. A note on this clone: Antigen specificity is unknown.

Colonoscopy and blood draw happened at the same time. The CDR3 has 15 residues. Trimming cost V 0 bases and J 0 bases; bases outside gene matches: 1. Germline V CDR1 and CDR2: LGHNA, YNFKEQ. The sequenced material came from blood. The TCR comes from a boy aged 10-17 years with mild ulcerative colitis. The chain combines TRBV4-2 with TRBJ1-2; 7 bases fit TRBD1. CDR3 residues: CASSQDQGANYGYTF. The CDR3 DNA reads as TGTGCCAGCAGCCAAGATCAGGGGGCTAACTATGGCTACACCTTC.